The 22 T cell receptor beta chains reported below all come from one sample, sequenced in a study of CD8+ T cells in alopecia areata. As for treatment: oral pan-JAK inhibitor, 5-10 mg twice daily. The authors extracted RNA and reverse transcribed it into cDNA as the sequencing template. The table came from immunoSEQ multiplex PCR; TCRdb's copy has only in-frame clones and leaves some out. Seen here are some 190,000 clones, less than 70% observed once, and the top ten hold 1.3%. This specimen consisted of CD4+ T cells sorted from blood, obtained at roughly week 49, from a patient treated with tofacitinib. Source of these receptors: a human donor with alopecia areata.

The gene calls are TRBV30 and TRBJ2-1; D is uncertain. Germline V gives CDR1 GTSNPN, CDR2 SVGIG (reference sequence). V lost 1 base and J lost 2, with 12 bases in between. There are 15 residues in the CDR3. The CDR3 nucleotides read TGTGCCTGGAGTGACCCCGGTCTAACCTACAATGAGCAGTTCTTC. Translation gives CAWSDPGLTYNEQFF.

The chain uses TRBV30 and TRBJ1-2; a possible D gene is TRBD1 (5 bases). Trimming left V 3 bases short and J 7 bases short, with 15 bases between. This CDR3 has 13 residues. Germline loops: CDR1 GTSNPN, CDR2 SVGIG (reference sequence). DNA of the CDR3: TGTGCCTGGAGAAACGTTGGGGGAAGTGGCTACACCTTC. Translated: CAWRNVGGSGYTF.

This clone was observed a handful of times. The chain has TRBV5-1 and TRBJ2-2; the D gene is possibly TRBD1 (6 bases). The germline V gene has CDR1 SGHRS and CDR2 YFSETQ. The V end lost 2 bases, the J end lost 7 bases, and 15 bases lay between the germline ends. The CDR3 covers 15 residues. CDR3 nucleotide sequence: TGCGCCAGCAGCTTACTGACAGGTTCCCTCGGGGAGCTGTTTTTT. Its protein is CASSLLTGSLGELFF.

The genes are TRBV5-1 and TRBJ2-3, with D maybe TRBD1 (5 bases). Looked up from germline, CDR1 is SGHRS and CDR2 is YFSETQ. V lost 1 base, J lost 6 bases, and 12 bases lay in between. The CDR3 extends over 14 amino acids. This CDR3 is CASSLFQGPDTQYF. The CDR3 DNA follows: TGCGCCAGCAGCTTGTTCCAGGGCCCGGATACGCAGTATTTT.

The chain couples TRBV5-6 to TRBJ2-6; D is unresolved. The CDR3 is 14 residues long. V gave up 2 bases and J gave up 4 bases, with 7 bases separating them. The germline V gene has CDR1 SGHDT and CDR2 YYEEEE. DNA for the CDR3: TGTGCCAGCAGCTTCCCCTCCGGGGCCAACGTCCTGACTTTC. Protein sequence: CASSFPSGANVLTF.

This clone was picked up a small number of times. This chain joins TRBV14 and TRBJ2-7; the match to TRBD2 covers 8 bases. Unmatched junction bases numbered 10, after V lost 4 bases and J lost 2 bases. The CDR3 consists of 16 residues. Germline V CDR1 and CDR2: SGHDN, FVKESK. CDR3 DNA sequence: TGTGCCAGCAGCCCGTTTTTCGGGAGGGAAACCTACGAGCAGTACTTC. This translates into CASSPFFGRETYEQYF. Drawing the rest from reference TRBV14 and TRBJ2-7, the complete variable domain is EAGVTQFPSHSVIEKGQTVTLRCDPISGHDNLYWYRRVMGKEIKFLLHFVKESKQDESGMPNNRFLAERTGGTYSTLKVQPAELEDSGVYFCASSPFFGRETYEQYFGPGTRLTVT.

The chain carries TRBV14 and TRBJ1-2; D is uncertain. Germline CDR1 reads SGHDN; CDR2 reads FVKESK. The CDR3 length is 12 residues. V was cut by 2 bases and J by 6 bases, with 7 bases left in between. The CDR3 DNA follows: TGTGCCAGCAGCCAAATGTGGGATGGCTACACCTTC. Translated: CASSQMWDGYTF.

This sequence joins TRBV5-1 and TRBJ2-7, with D possibly TRBD2 on 5 matching bases. V lost 3 bases and J lost 6, with 13 bases in between. CDR1 and CDR2 from the germline V gene are SGHRS and YFSETQ. The CDR3 totals 13 residues. This chain's CDR3 is CASSSSDRGEQYF. CDR3 in DNA: TGCGCCAGCAGCTCCTCGGACCGGGGCGAGCAGTACTTC.

This rearrangement joins TRBV13 to TRBJ2-5; D is unclear. V lost 5 bases, J lost 5 bases, and 12 bases lay in between. Germline V gene sequence: CDR1 PRHDT, CDR2 FYEKMQ (reference sequence). The CDR3 has 13 residues. This CDR3 is CASSLTLTETQYF. CDR3 DNA sequence: TGTGCCAGCAGCCTGACCCTAACGGAGACCCAGTACTTC.

J is TRBJ1-4 and V is TRBV5-1; TRBD1 aligns across 9 bases. The CDR3 length is 15 residues. Germline V gene sequence: CDR1 SGHRS, CDR2 YFSETQ. The V gene end was trimmed by 0 bases and the J gene end by 8 bases; junction bases not matched to a gene: 5. In DNA, the CDR3 is TGCGCCAGCAGCTTGGGGGACAGGGAAAACGAAAAACTGTTTTTT. It encodes CASSLGDRENEKLFF.

The chain combines TRBV9 with TRBJ2-1; TRBD2 agrees at 9 bases. The junction had 10 bases not matched to a gene; V was cut back by 0 bases and J by 9 bases. The CDR3 loop spans 16 amino acids. Germline V gene data show CDR1 as SGDLS and CDR2 as YYNGEE. The DNA for the CDR3 is TGTGCCAGCAGCGTAGTCGGTAGCGGGGGTTCAGGTGAGCAGTTCTTC. It encodes CASSVVGSGGSGEQFF. Variable domain in full (rest from reference TRBV9 and TRBJ2-1): DSGVTQTPKHLITATGQRVTLRCSPRSGDLSVYWYQQSLDQGLQFLIQYYNGEERAKGNILERFSAQQFPDLHSELNLSSLELGDSALYFCASSVVGSGGSGEQFFGPGTRLTVL.

The count of this clone is one. CDR3 sequence (DNA): TGTGCCAGCAGCCGGTGGACAGGAAGCAATCAGCCCCAGCATTTT. Translating it yields CASSRWTGSNQPQHF. The rearrangement uses TRBV7-2 and TRBJ1-5, with 7 nucleotides matching TRBD1. Germline V gene sequence: CDR1 SGHTA, CDR2 FQGNSA. V lost 5 bases and J lost 1; bases outside the gene matches: 5. This CDR3 has 15 residues.

The V gene is TRBV5-5, the J gene TRBJ2-2, with TRBD1 identical over 7 bases. Germline V gene sequence: CDR1 SGHKS, CDR2 YYEKEE (reference sequence). This CDR3 contains 15 residues. V trimming: 2 bases; J trimming: 9 bases; junction bases outside the gene matches: 10. This CDR3 reads CASSFVDRESRELFF. As DNA, the CDR3 is TGTGCCAGCAGCTTCGTTGACAGGGAATCACGGGAGCTGTTTTTT.

The chain is built from TRBV7-2 and TRBJ1-6; D is ambiguous. Trimming took off 5 bases at V and 14 bases at J, with 13 bases between the two ends. Germline V gene sequence: CDR1 SGHTA, CDR2 FQGNSA. There are 12 residues in the CDR3. CDR3 amino acids: CASSRLRGSLHF. The CDR3 DNA is TGTGCCAGCAGCCGCCTTCGGGGATCCCTCCACTTT.

The V gene is TRBV27, the J gene TRBJ2-3; 8 nucleotides line up with TRBD2. Germline V gives CDR1 MNHEY, CDR2 SMNVEV (reference sequence). Trimming at V came to 1 base and at J to 2 bases, leaving 5 bases not matched to a gene. This CDR3 is built from 16 residues. CDR3 nucleotide sequence: TGTGCCAGCAGTTTATTGACAGCGGGGGACACAGATACGCAGTATTTT. As protein: CASSLLTAGDTDTQYF.

Remarks on this clone: An end of the junction differs from the germline gene, which may be a read error. In nucleotides, the CDR3 is TGTGCCAGCAGCAGTACTAGCGGGGGCCAAGGGACCCAGTACTTC. Translation gives CASSSTSGGQGTQYF. V and J are TRBV27 and TRBJ2-5; 11 bases align to TRBD2. CDR1 and CDR2 (germline): MNHEY, SMNVEV (reference sequence). The CDR3 length is 15 residues.

As to this clone: At the DNA level, this CDR3 is encoded by other sequences in the same sample as well. The CDR3 nucleotides read TGCAGCGTCGGAGATACGCAGTATTTT. Translating gives CSVGDTQYF. The chain has TRBV29-1 and TRBJ2-3, with D unclear. This CDR3 comprises 9 residues. From germline, CDR1 is SQVTM and CDR2 ANQGSEA. The V end lost 6 bases, the J end lost 5 bases, and 3 bases lay between the germline ends.

The chain is built from TRBV9 and TRBJ2-5, with D perhaps TRBD2 (5 bases). This CDR3 region has 16 residues. Germline values: CDR1 SGDLS, CDR2 YYNGEE. V was clipped by 4 bases and J by 4 bases, with 20 bases between them. Here the CDR3 DNA reads TGTGCCAGCAGCCCGAGCCTCGGGGTAAGAAGAGAGACCCAGTACTTC. Its translation: CASSPSLGVRRETQYF.

This clone appeared a single time. This chain links TRBV5-1 with TRBJ2-2; D not resolved. The CDR3 spans 13 residues. Between the trimmed V and J ends, which lost 4 bases and 6 bases, there was a span of 10 bases. Germline CDR1 reads SGHRS; CDR2 reads YFSETQ. CDR3 in amino acids: CASSGKGSGELFF. In DNA form, the CDR3 reads TGCGCCAGCAGCGGGAAGGGATCCGGGGAGCTGTTTTTT.

The CDR3 DNA reads TGTGCCAGCCAAAGCGGACAGGGAATGGGCTATGGCTACACCTTC. Translated: CASQSGQGMGYGYTF. The genes are TRBV7-9 and TRBJ1-2, with TRBD1 matching over 8 bases. CDR1 and CDR2 from the germline V gene are SEHNR and FQNEAQ (reference sequence). The CDR3 loop spans 15 amino acids. Trimming at V came to 8 bases and at J to 4 bases, leaving 12 bases not matched to a gene.

This clone was seen a few times. This sequence joins TRBV15 and TRBJ1-1, with D possibly matching TRBD1 (5 bases). Germline CDR1 LNHNV, CDR2 YYDKDF (reference sequence). Between the trimmed V and J ends, which lost 4 bases and 4 bases, there was a span of 10 bases. This CDR3 contains 13 residues. Written as DNA, the CDR3 is TGTGCCACCAGCATCCAGGGTCCCACTGAAGCTTTCTTT. Protein: CATSIQGPTEAFF.

In DNA, the CDR3 is TGCAGCGTTATCCAGGGGGCGTATGGCTACACCTTC. Its translation: CSVIQGAYGYTF. This sequence joins TRBV29-1 and TRBJ1-2; TRBD1 agrees at 8 bases. The CDR3 is made up of 12 amino acids. CDR1 is SQVTM, CDR2 ANQGSEA, per germline. The V segment lost 5 bases and the J segment 5 bases; nucleotides outside the gene matches: 4.